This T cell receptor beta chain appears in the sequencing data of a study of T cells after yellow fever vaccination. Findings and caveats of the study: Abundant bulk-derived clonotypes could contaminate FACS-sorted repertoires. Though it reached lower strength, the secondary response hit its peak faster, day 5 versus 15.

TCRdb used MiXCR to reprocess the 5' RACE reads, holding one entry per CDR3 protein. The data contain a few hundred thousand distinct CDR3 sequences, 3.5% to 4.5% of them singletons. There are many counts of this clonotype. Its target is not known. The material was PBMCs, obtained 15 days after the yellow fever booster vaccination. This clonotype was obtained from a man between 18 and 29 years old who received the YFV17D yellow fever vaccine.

DNA for the CDR3: TGTGCCAGCAGTTACACCACAGGGGACGTAACTTTCTTT. This sequence encodes CASSYTTGDVTFF. This chain uses TRBV6-6 with TRBJ1-1; 7 bases are shared with TRBD1. The CDR3 is 13 amino acids. Germline CDR1 is MNHNY and CDR2 is SVGAGI (reference sequence). The V segment lost 2 bases and the J segment 12 bases; nucleotides outside the gene matches: 9.